A selection of T cell receptor beta chains follows, all from one sample in a study of Graves' ophthalmopathy and Graves' hyperthyroidism. One entry per CDR3 protein, called by TCRdb with MiXCR from the multiplex PCR reads. The sample lists around 1.1 million distinct CDR3 sequences, roughly 35% seen once, with around 10% in the top ten. Sequenced: peripheral blood or thyroid tissue (not recorded which). The source is an adult man with Graves' hyperthyroidism. Both conserved end residues are part of each CDR3. A D gene is named only where the DNA matches it firmly. Some rows mark clone size as missing; the rest say once, few, many or name a class of expanded clone.

clone size: many; V gene: TRBV20-1; J gene: TRBJ1-4; D gene: -; CDR3 DNA: TGCAGTGCTAGATCCTCACAGAGGAGTAATGAAAAACTGTTTTTT; CDR3 protein: CSARSSQRSNEKLFF
clone size: many; V gene: TRBV29-1; J gene: TRBJ1-2; D gene: TRBD1; CDR3 DNA: TGCAGCGTTGAACGACAGGGTCACTATGGCTACACCTTC; CDR3 protein: CSVERQGHYGYTF
clone size: -; V gene: TRBV19; J gene: TRBJ1-2; D gene: -; CDR3 DNA: TGTGCCGGGGGGACTTCGTATGGCTACACCTTC; CDR3 protein: CAGGTSYGYTF
clone size: many; V gene: TRBV7-2; J gene: TRBJ2-7; D gene: -; CDR3 DNA: TGTGCCAGCAGCTCGGCCCCCGGCAGGGACTACGAGCAGTACTTC; CDR3 protein: CASSSAPGRDYEQYF
clone size: few; V gene: TRBV7-2; J gene: TRBJ2-7; D gene: -; CDR3 DNA: TGTGCCAGCAGCTTGGGGGGCCCAGGGCTCGAGCAGTACTTC; CDR3 protein: CASSLGGPGLEQYF
clone size: -; V gene: TRBV7-6; J gene: TRBJ2-7; D gene: TRBD2; CDR3 DNA: TGTGCCAGCAGTTTATGGTCAACTAGCGGGAGTTCGTACGAGCAGTACTTC; CDR3 protein: CASSLWSTSGSSYEQYF
clone size: -; V gene: TRBV2; J gene: TRBJ1-4; D gene: -; CDR3 DNA: TGTGCCAGCAAGCACCAAGGCTCAGTTAGTGAAAAACTGTTTTTT; CDR3 protein: CASKHQGSVSEKLFF
clone size: many; V gene: TRBV2; J gene: TRBJ1-2; D gene: TRBD1; CDR3 DNA: TGTGCCAGCAGTGTCTGGACAGGGGGAACCTATGGCTACACCTTC; CDR3 protein: CASSVWTGGTYGYTF
clone size: -; V gene: TRBV11-2; J gene: TRBJ1-6; D gene: -; CDR3 DNA: TGTGCCAGCAGCTTAGTTATGGGGGTCGGGAATTCACCCCTCCACTTT; CDR3 protein: CASSLVMGVGNSPLHF
clone size: many; V gene: TRBV7-2; J gene: TRBJ2-7; D gene: -; CDR3 DNA: TGTGCCAGCAGCTTATCCCTTCAGGACTACGAGCAGTACTTC; CDR3 protein: CASSLSLQDYEQYF
clone size: few; V gene: TRBV18; J gene: TRBJ2-5; D gene: -; CDR3 DNA: TGTGCCAGCTCACCACCGGGAATCCAGATGACCCAGTACTTC; CDR3 protein: CASSPPGIQMTQYF
clone size: few; V gene: TRBV6-5; J gene: TRBJ1-1; D gene: -; CDR3 DNA: TGTGCCAGCAGAGGCAGCCGGACCACTGAAGCTTTCTTT; CDR3 protein: CASRGSRTTEAFF
clone size: -; V gene: TRBV6-5; J gene: TRBJ1-2; D gene: -; CDR3 DNA: TGTGCCAGCAGAAAGAGGCCGGGGGCGCGTAACTATGGCTACACCTTC; CDR3 protein: CASRKRPGARNYGYTF
clone size: few; V gene: TRBV7-9; J gene: TRBJ2-7; D gene: -; CDR3 DNA: TGTGCCAGCAGCGACCAGGGTTCCTACGAGCAGTACTTC; CDR3 protein: CASSDQGSYEQYF
clone size: few; V gene: TRBV19; J gene: TRBJ2-5; D gene: -; CDR3 DNA: TGTGCCAGTAGGGAGGTCCCAGGGGACCAAGAGACCCAGTACTTC; CDR3 protein: CASREVPGDQETQYF
clone size: -; V gene: TRBV12-3/TRBV12-4; J gene: TRBJ2-2; D gene: -; CDR3 DNA: TGTGCCAGCAGTTTCGGACACACCGGGGAGCTGTTTTTT; CDR3 protein: CASSFGHTGELFF
clone size: -; V gene: TRBV19; J gene: TRBJ2-2; D gene: TRBD1; CDR3 DNA: TGTGCCAGTACCCGTGGGACAGGGGACCTCGGGGAGCTGTTTTTT; CDR3 protein: CASTRGTGDLGELFF
clone size: few; V gene: TRBV15; J gene: TRBJ2-6; D gene: -; CDR3 DNA: TGTGCCACCAGCAGAGCACAGGGATCCGGGGCCAACGTCCTGACTTTC; CDR3 protein: CATSRAQGSGANVLTF
clone size: -; V gene: TRBV6-5; J gene: TRBJ1-2; D gene: TRBD1; CDR3 DNA: TGTGCCAGCAGTGTCACGGGACAGGGAGCTAACTATGGCTACACCTTC; CDR3 protein: CASSVTGQGANYGYTF
clone size: once; V gene: TRBV7-9; J gene: TRBJ2-7; D gene: -; CDR3 DNA: TGTGCCAGCAGGCCGGTAGGGTACTCCTACGAGCAGTACTTC; CDR3 protein: CASRPVGYSYEQYF
clone size: -; V gene: TRBV2; J gene: TRBJ2-2; D gene: -; CDR3 DNA: TGTGCCAGCAGCCCTACTCGGGCGGTCACCGGGGAGCTGTTTTTT; CDR3 protein: CASSPTRAVTGELFF
clone size: many; V gene: TRBV29-1; J gene: TRBJ2-5; D gene: -; CDR3 DNA: TGCAGCGAAGTGCAGGGTGACGGGGGGACCCAGTACTTC; CDR3 protein: CSEVQGDGGTQYF
clone size: -; V gene: TRBV30; J gene: TRBJ1-1; D gene: -; CDR3 DNA: TGTGCCTGGAGTGTGGAGGGGATTACTGAAGCTTTCTTT; CDR3 protein: CAWSVEGITEAFF
clone size: -; V gene: TRBV5-1; J gene: TRBJ2-7; D gene: -; CDR3 DNA: TGCGCCAGCAGCGCCTGGACCACAGGGTTCGAGCAGTACTTC; CDR3 protein: CASSAWTTGFEQYF
clone size: many; V gene: TRBV7-9; J gene: TRBJ1-2; D gene: -; CDR3 DNA: TGTGCCAGCAGTAATGCGAGGGGCTACACCTTC; CDR3 protein: CASSNARGYTF
clone size: -; V gene: TRBV5-4; J gene: TRBJ2-7; D gene: TRBD2; CDR3 DNA: TGTGCCAGCAGCCCTGGGGGAGGGATTTTCTACGAGCAGTACTTC; CDR3 protein: CASSPGGGIFYEQYF
clone size: -; V gene: TRBV7-9; J gene: TRBJ2-2; D gene: -; CDR3 DNA: TGTGCCAGCATCCGGCATGGGCGCTTTACGAACACCGGGGAGCTGTTTTTT; CDR3 protein: CASIRHGRFTNTGELFF
clone size: -; V gene: TRBV29-1; J gene: TRBJ2-3; D gene: TRBD1; CDR3 DNA: TGCGGCGTTCGGGGGGGACAGGGGGCTGGAGATACGCAGTATTTT; CDR3 protein: CGVRGGQGAGDTQYF
clone size: many; V gene: TRBV5-8; J gene: TRBJ1-1; D gene: -; CDR3 DNA: TGTGCCAGCAGCTTGGACCGCTTGACTTTCTTT; CDR3 protein: CASSLDRLTFF
clone size: -; V gene: TRBV7-6; J gene: TRBJ1-2; D gene: -; CDR3 DNA: TGTGCCAGCAGCTTAGGGGACGACAGGTCCTCCTATGGCTACACCTTC; CDR3 protein: CASSLGDDRSSYGYTF
clone size: -; V gene: TRBV29-1; J gene: TRBJ2-2; D gene: -; CDR3 DNA: TGCAGCGTTGCGGGGTTGGCCGGGGAGCTGTTTTTT; CDR3 protein: CSVAGLAGELFF
clone size: many; V gene: TRBV9; J gene: TRBJ1-6; D gene: -; CDR3 DNA: TGTGCCAGCAGCGTAGCGGTGGGGCGAAATTCACCCCTCCACTTT; CDR3 protein: CASSVAVGRNSPLHF
clone size: -; V gene: TRBV29-1; J gene: TRBJ2-7; D gene: -; CDR3 DNA: TGCAGTGCTAGAGAAAAGTTTAGAGGGTTCGAGCAGTACTTC; CDR3 protein: CSAREKFRGFEQYF
clone size: -; V gene: TRBV6-5; J gene: TRBJ2-2; D gene: TRBD1; CDR3 DNA: TGTGCCAGCAGTTACTTGGGACAGGGGACCGGGGAGCTGTTTTTT; CDR3 protein: CASSYLGQGTGELFF
clone size: many; V gene: TRBV12-3/TRBV12-4; J gene: TRBJ2-5; D gene: -; CDR3 DNA: TGTGCCAGCAGCCAGGGTTTGACCCAGTACTTC; CDR3 protein: CASSQGLTQYF
clone size: many; V gene: TRBV28; J gene: TRBJ1-5; D gene: -; CDR3 DNA: TGTGCCAGCAGTTTAACCCCGGACCAGCCCCAGCATTTT; CDR3 protein: CASSLTPDQPQHF
clone size: many; V gene: TRBV5-5; J gene: TRBJ2-5; D gene: -; CDR3 DNA: TGTGCCGTAGGGCGGACCCAAGAGACCCAGTACTTC; CDR3 protein: CAVGRTQETQYF
clone size: many; V gene: TRBV7-8; J gene: TRBJ1-1; D gene: -; CDR3 DNA: TGTGCCAGCAGCTTAGGGGGCAGTAACCGCCATAACACTGAAGCTTTCTTT; CDR3 protein: CASSLGGSNRHNTEAFF
clone size: -; V gene: TRBV10-2; J gene: TRBJ2-7; D gene: -; CDR3 DNA: TGCGCCAGCAGTGAGGGTCGGAGGGAGTACTTC; CDR3 protein: CASSEGRREYF
clone size: many; V gene: TRBV12-3/TRBV12-4; J gene: TRBJ1-1; D gene: -; CDR3 DNA: TGTGCCAGCAGTTCATGGCTATCGGACCGAAACACTGAAGCTTTCTTT; CDR3 protein: CASSSWLSDRNTEAFF
clone size: -; V gene: TRBV29-1; J gene: TRBJ1-4; D gene: -; CDR3 DNA: TGCAGCGTTGAAGGGACCGAAGGGGAAAAACTGTTTTTT; CDR3 protein: CSVEGTEGEKLFF
clone size: -; V gene: TRBV3-1; J gene: TRBJ1-6; D gene: TRBD1; CDR3 DNA: TGTGCCAGCAGCCCCGCCGGGACAGTTCCGGGGGGATCACCCCTCCACTTT; CDR3 protein: CASSPAGTVPGGSPLHF
clone size: many; V gene: TRBV20-1; J gene: TRBJ1-6; D gene: -; CDR3 DNA: TGCAGTGCTAGAGATTACCGGGATAATTCACCCCTCCACTTT; CDR3 protein: CSARDYRDNSPLHF
clone size: -; V gene: TRBV11-2; J gene: TRBJ1-1; D gene: -; CDR3 DNA: TGTGCCAGCAGCTTGGGGGTGGGGGTGAAGGGCGCTGAAGCTTTCTTT; CDR3 protein: CASSLGVGVKGAEAFF
clone size: many; V gene: TRBV14; J gene: TRBJ2-7; D gene: TRBD1; CDR3 DNA: TGTGCCAGCAGCCAAGCAGGGGGCTCGGGAGAGCAGTACTTC; CDR3 protein: CASSQAGGSGEQYF
clone size: -; V gene: TRBV9; J gene: TRBJ1-3; D gene: TRBD1; CDR3 DNA: TGTGCCAGCAGCGTAGAGATAGACAGGGGCGGAAACACCATATATTTT; CDR3 protein: CASSVEIDRGGNTIYF
clone size: few; V gene: TRBV11-2; J gene: TRBJ2-5; D gene: TRBD1; CDR3 DNA: TGTGCCAGCAGCTTGGAGGGGACAGGGGGCGGCCAAGAGACCCAGTACTTC; CDR3 protein: CASSLEGTGGGQETQYF
clone size: -; V gene: TRBV4-3; J gene: TRBJ1-2; D gene: -; CDR3 DNA: TGCGCCAGCAGCCAAGGCATAGGATTCCAGGGGAGCTATGGCCACACCTTC; CDR3 protein: CASSQGIGFQGSYGHTF
clone size: many; V gene: TRBV7-9; J gene: TRBJ1-4; D gene: -; CDR3 DNA: TGTGCCAGCAGCTTAGGGGATTCGGCTAATGAAAAACTGTTTTTT; CDR3 protein: CASSLGDSANEKLFF
clone size: many; V gene: TRBV5-1; J gene: TRBJ2-6; D gene: -; CDR3 DNA: TGCGCCAGCAGGGATCGGGAGGACAGCTCTGGGGCCAACGTCCTGACTTTC; CDR3 protein: CASRDREDSSGANVLTF
clone size: -; V gene: TRBV20-1; J gene: TRBJ1-2; D gene: TRBD1; CDR3 DNA: TGCAGTGCTAGCGGGGTGACAGGGAGCTATGGCTACACCTTC; CDR3 protein: CSASGVTGSYGYTF
clone size: few; V gene: TRBV4-3; J gene: TRBJ1-6; D gene: -; CDR3 DNA: TGCGCCAGCAGCCAAGATCTGGGTCGTGGGACACTTTATTCACCCCTCCACTTT; CDR3 protein: CASSQDLGRGTLYSPLHF